This T cell receptor beta chain was captured by sequencing in a study of cytomegalovirus exposure and HLA in healthy donors (dated by TCRdb to the late 2010s). Context from the whole study: An earlier analysis of about 530 of the donors reported under 300 Gb of sequence data and 100 million to 120 million unique TCR beta sequences obtained from some 170 million T cells. An early release covering approximately 600 HLA-typed donors comprised approximately 300 gigabases of sequencing data and around 86 million unique TCR sequences. Among the roughly 400 genotyped donors, around 81% belonged to the genetic ancestry cluster associated with self-reported Caucasian donors. The aim of the study was to test whether cataloging public T cell receptors could identify signatures of past pathogen exposure. Using immunosequencing, the study profiled T cell repertoires from 666 subjects and related those repertoires to cytomegalovirus serostatus. Along with the 666-subject first cohort, a separate validation cohort of about 110 different subjects was used. To predict cytomegalovirus infection status, the study combined high-throughput TCR immunosequencing, statistical association of individual TCRs with disease status, and machine learning. To study patterns of TCR occurrence, a later analysis re-analyzed previously published TCR beta repertoires from 666 donors and added high-resolution HLA genotyping. Rather than drawing on any new phenotypic data, the later analysis identified candidate immune exposures from TCR beta sequences and the way those sequences occurred across donors. An earlier analysis of several hundred of the donors applied high-throughput TCR beta sequencing to assess whether each TCR beta V gene segment acted as functional or pseudogenic. Donor age, sex, ethnicity and CMV serostatus were compiled alongside the repertoire data. In a later genetic analysis, genome-wide SNP genotypes for about 65% of the roughly 670 donors were used, and that subset was treated as a discovery cohort. Every discovery cohort repertoire had been produced on one sequencing platform. HLA typing covered class I and class II loci at four-digit resolution. The number of donors typed differed by locus, with 629-630 for A, B, C, DRB1 and DQB1, more than 500 for DQA1, under 610 for DPA1, and around 450 for DPB1. About five DR-DQ haplotypes were handled as single units for association and clustering, since linkage in the cohort was strong. Across 398 genotyped donors of the cohort, an average of about 200,000 unique TCR beta nucleotide sequences per donor were sequenced, and 15% to 20% of those sequences were non-productive.

A remark on this clone: Its antigen is currently not known.

The cohort consisted of fewer than 700 healthy bone marrow donors. All cohort members were sampled while nominally healthy, although unrecorded immune exposures were likely present. The donor was CMV seropositive and was included in the group of 290 or so seropositive cohort members. Every donor gave a peripheral blood sample, and the peripheral blood mononuclear cells from that sample were used for TCR beta sequencing. Genomic DNA extraction from the blood cell samples was performed with the Qiagen DNeasy Blood Extraction Kit. The method behind the library was the immunoSEQ multiplex PCR assay. For the multiplex PCR, a mixture combining 60 forward primers for TCR Vbeta segments and 13 reverse primers for TCR Jbeta segments was used. The CDR3 region of rearranged TCR beta genes was amplified from genomic DNA by a multiplex PCR assay. The amplified TCR beta libraries were sequenced on the Illumina HiSeq System as 87-base-pair reads. Per the authors' processing: A later analysis counted approximately 74 million unique TCR beta chains across the 666 repertoires, and around 9.9 million of these chains were shared by at least two donors. Raw reads were error-corrected and collapsed into unique sequences by a nearest-neighbor algorithm in which closely related sequences were merged to remove PCR and sequencing errors. Alignment of CDR3 sequences to IMGT reference sequences was used to assign V, D and J gene segments. For a sequence to be retained, at least a six-nucleotide match to both a V gene segment and a J gene segment was required. Rearrangements were called productive when the CDR3 lacked stop codons and stayed in frame with V and J; all others were non-productive. CDR3 was defined according to IMGT convention as the region running from the second conserved V-encoded cysteine to the conserved J-encoded phenylalanine. In an earlier analysis of 550 to 650 of the donors, sequences lacking an unambiguous match to a single V gene segment were excluded. An earlier analysis of several hundred of the donors called V segments functional above 56.7% productive rearrangements and segregating when the between-donor standard deviation exceeded 5%. A statistical classification framework was built for diagnosing cytomegalovirus status from the catalog of TCR beta chain sequences. A later analysis assigned V and J genes by comparing TCR nucleotide sequences with IMGT/GENE-DB human TR gene sequences. The TCRdist pipeline was used in a later analysis to assign CDR3 sequences and most-parsimonious VDJ recombination scenarios. In a later analysis, each TCR beta chain was defined by its CDR3 amino acid sequence together with its V-gene family, and reads without a unique V-gene family were excluded. In a later analysis, approximately 590 highly shared, low-generation-probability nucleotide sequences were removed to address suspected cross-contamination and a sequencing artifact. In a later analysis, a clonal expansion index was calculated for each public chain from normalized within-repertoire ranks of inferred template counts. In a later analysis, generation probabilities were computed using a VDJ recombination model fitted to out-of-frame rearrangements, and the results were checked against IGoR. In a later analysis, hypergeometric tests were used to score TCR-TCR, TCR-HLA and TCR-CMV co-occurrence, with a repertoire-size bias correction applied to TCR pairs. False discovery rates were estimated in a later analysis by permuting HLA or CMV assignments 20 times. In a later analysis, co-occurring TCRs were grouped with DBSCAN, and TCRdist sequence similarity was added when clustering was performed within HLA-allele-positive subsets. Co-occurrence clustering excluded repertoires with fewer than 30,000 or more than 120,000 public chains, plus five with anomalous nucleotide sharing. The source is immuneACCESS, and TCRdb retained only in-frame sequences with V and J called. Part of the clones is not carried over; for the studies checked, unresolved V genes explain less than half of this, and the remainder is unexplained. V and J calls and clone size are copied from that table; D and trimming were computed from the DNA. The sample table on file contains roughly 220,000 clones. In total, the top ten clones hold roughly 1.1% of the sample.

Paper-wide results and their limitations: The authors suggested that the approach could potentially be generalized to other disease states and immunological phenotypes. Because counts were too low, approximately 15 rarely observed V segments, including chromosome 9 orphons, were excluded from the earlier analysis of 587 of the donors. Most TCR sequences were observed very rarely across donors, whereas some public TCRs were present in many individuals. At a false discovery rate of 0.05, a later analysis linked some 18,000 TCR beta sequences to specific HLA alleles. When HLA alleles, especially DR and DQ, strongly co-occurred, attributing TCR associations to individual alleles was difficult. According to a later analysis, parvovirus B19, influenza, CMV and Epstein-Barr virus appeared linked to several top co-occurrence clusters. A further reported finding was that TCR beta sequences accurately predicted the HLA-A and HLA-B alleles for most subjects in the first cohort. A cluster of highly shared sequence variants was judged likely to be a technical artifact of the sequencing pipeline. In an earlier analysis of around 500 of the donors, most TCR beta V segments appeared in productive rearrangements about 87% or about 30% of the time, broadly matching IMGT annotations. A total of fewer than 200 TCR beta chains were listed by the study as associated with cytomegalovirus. Linkage disequilibrium might explain the correlated functional status among segregating V segments, but an unknown experimental factor could not be excluded. A later genetic analysis reported fewer N-insertions in productive TCRs among donors in an Asian-associated ancestry cluster than the roughly 700-donor mean. A later analysis found that TCR association rates varied across HLA loci, with DRB1 alleles showing the most associated TCRs and HLA-C alleles the fewest. The classifier was reported to diagnose cytomegalovirus status with high specificity and sensitivity in both the original cohort and the validation cohort. A later analysis found that most CMV-associated TCR beta chains appeared HLA-restricted, with HLA associations seemingly driven largely by CMV exposure. In vitro tests confirmed that a few of the cytomegalovirus-associated TCR beta chains recognize cytomegalovirus antigens. V-gene and J-gene trimming of TCR beta chains was associated with a missense DCLRE1C variant in a later genetic analysis, and the association was replicated in an independent cohort. Only TCR beta chains were sequenced in this cohort, and the absence of alpha or paired-chain data limited detectable features. In a later analysis, HLA-associated TCR beta chains were found to be more clonally expanded and to have lower generation probabilities than equally common non-associated chains. The presence/absence analyses assumed that sequencing depth was roughly uniform across donors, and that assumption may not be true. Because some donors lacked HLA typing at each locus, the association tests relied only on the typed subset. The only immune exposure information available for the cohort was CMV serostatus.

This TCR derives from a girl aged 2 to 10 in good health and CMV-seropositive. The sequenced sample was PBMCs.

In nucleotide form, the sequence is TGTGCCAGCAGTTCAGACATCTCTCGGTACAATGAGCAGTTCTTC. Its protein is CASSSDISRYNEQFF. This sequence uses TRBV13 and TRBJ2-1, with the D segment identity uncertain. Trimming costs V 6 bases and J 4 bases, and their ends lie 16 bases apart. The germline V gene (reference sequence) yields PRHDT for CDR1 and FYEKMQ for CDR2. Including cysteine and phenylalanine, the CDR3 has 15 amino acids. The CDR3 DNA has 45 bases and is translated from base 1.